This T cell receptor (beta chain) was observed in a study of OX40 agonist ivuxolimab in advanced cancers. The overall study: Patients were infused with ivuxolimab every 2 weeks at 0.01 to 10 mg/kg.

With respect to this clone: What it recognizes is unknown. The junction does not match germline at one end; this may be a read error.

Broader study findings: Averaged across samples, CD8+ T cells carried more expanded clones than CD4+ did.

Repertoires were generated with immunoSEQ multiplex PCR, while TCRdb's copy carries only in-frame clones and drops some. The data contain around 75,000 clones, roughly 80% of them seen just once; the ten biggest clones take up under 1.2%. Patients were excluded for autoimmune disease history or systemic immunosuppression. Germline V gene lookup returns CDR1 SNHLY and CDR2 FYNNEI. There are 15 residues in the CDR3. The V call is TRBV2, the J call TRBJ2-2; the match to TRBD1 covers 9 bases. The sequences come from CD4+ or CD8+ T cells sorted from blood, collected in a trial of the OX40 agonist ivuxolimab. This sequence originates from an adult with an advanced solid tumor such as melanoma, head and neck, liver or kidney cancer. CDR3 DNA: TGTGCCAGCAGTGAGACAACAGGGGGCGTCCGGGGAGCTGTTTTT. Encoded protein: CASSETTGGVRGAVF.